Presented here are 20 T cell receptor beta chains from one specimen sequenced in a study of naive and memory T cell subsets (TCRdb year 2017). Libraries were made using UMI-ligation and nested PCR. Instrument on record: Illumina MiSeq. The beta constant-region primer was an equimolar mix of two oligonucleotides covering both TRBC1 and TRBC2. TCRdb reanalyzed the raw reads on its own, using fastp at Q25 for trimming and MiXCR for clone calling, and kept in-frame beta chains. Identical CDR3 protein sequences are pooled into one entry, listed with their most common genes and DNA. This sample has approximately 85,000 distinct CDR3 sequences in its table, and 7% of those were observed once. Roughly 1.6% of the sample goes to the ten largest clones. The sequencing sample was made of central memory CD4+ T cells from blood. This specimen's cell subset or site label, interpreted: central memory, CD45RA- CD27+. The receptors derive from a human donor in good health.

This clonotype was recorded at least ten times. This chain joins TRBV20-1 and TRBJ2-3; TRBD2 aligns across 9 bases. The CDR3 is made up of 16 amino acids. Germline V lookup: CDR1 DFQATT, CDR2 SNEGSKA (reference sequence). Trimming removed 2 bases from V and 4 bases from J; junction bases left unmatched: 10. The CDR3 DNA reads TGCAGTGCTAGAATGCCAATAGCGGGAGAGGCAGATACGCAGTATTTT. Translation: CSARMPIAGEADTQYF.

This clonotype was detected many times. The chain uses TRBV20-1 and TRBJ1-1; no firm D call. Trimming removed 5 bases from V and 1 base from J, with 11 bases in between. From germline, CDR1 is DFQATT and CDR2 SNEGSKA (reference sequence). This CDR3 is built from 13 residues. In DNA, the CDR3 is TGCAGTGCTCCGATCCCACCGAACACTGAAGCTTTCTTT. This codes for CSAPIPPNTEAFF.

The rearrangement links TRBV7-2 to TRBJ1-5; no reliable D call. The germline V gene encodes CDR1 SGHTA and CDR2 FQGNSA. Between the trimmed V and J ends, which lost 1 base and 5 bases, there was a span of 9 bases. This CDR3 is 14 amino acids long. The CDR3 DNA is TGTGCCAGCAGCTTAGTAGGAGGGTATCAGCCCCAGCATTTT. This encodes CASSLVGGYQPQHF.

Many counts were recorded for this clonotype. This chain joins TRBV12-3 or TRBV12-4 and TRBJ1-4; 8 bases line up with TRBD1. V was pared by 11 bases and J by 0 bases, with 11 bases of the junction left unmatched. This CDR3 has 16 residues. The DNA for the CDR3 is TGTGCCCCCCCGCGGACAGGGCATGCAACTAATGAAAAACTGTTTTTT. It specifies CAPPRTGHATNEKLFF.

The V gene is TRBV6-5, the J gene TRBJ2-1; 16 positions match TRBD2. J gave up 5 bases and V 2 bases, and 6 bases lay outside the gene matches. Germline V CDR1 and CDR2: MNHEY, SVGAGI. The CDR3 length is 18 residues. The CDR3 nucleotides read TGTGCCAGCAGTTACCCCGAGGGACTAGCGGGGGGGAACAATGAGCAGTTCTTC. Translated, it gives CASSYPEGLAGGNNEQFF.

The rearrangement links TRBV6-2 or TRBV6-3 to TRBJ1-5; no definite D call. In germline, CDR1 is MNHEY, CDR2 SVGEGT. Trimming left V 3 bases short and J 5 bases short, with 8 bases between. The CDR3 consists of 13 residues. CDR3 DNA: TGTGCCAGCAGTTATAACAGTGATCAGCCCCAGCATTTT. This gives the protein CASSYNSDQPQHF.

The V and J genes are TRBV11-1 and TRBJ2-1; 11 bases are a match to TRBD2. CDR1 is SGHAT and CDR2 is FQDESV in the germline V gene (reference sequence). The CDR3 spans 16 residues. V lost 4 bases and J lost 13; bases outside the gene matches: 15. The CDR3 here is CASSSVVVAGGPEQFF. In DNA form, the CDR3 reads TGTGCCAGCAGCTCGGTCGTGGTAGCGGGGGGGCCAGAACAGTTCTTC.

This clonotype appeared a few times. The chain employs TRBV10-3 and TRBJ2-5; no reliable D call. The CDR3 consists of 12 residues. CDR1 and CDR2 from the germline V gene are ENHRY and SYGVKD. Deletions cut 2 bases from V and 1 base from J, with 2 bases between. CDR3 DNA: TGTGCCATCAGTGAGACCCAAGAGACCCAGTACTTC. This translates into CAISETQETQYF.

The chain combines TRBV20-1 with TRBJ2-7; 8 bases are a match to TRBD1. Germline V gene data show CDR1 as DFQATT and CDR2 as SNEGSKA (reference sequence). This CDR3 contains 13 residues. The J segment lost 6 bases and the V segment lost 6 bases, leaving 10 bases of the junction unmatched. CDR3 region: CSAPDRTGSEQYF. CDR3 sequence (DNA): TGCAGTGCCCCCGACAGGACAGGGAGCGAGCAGTACTTC.

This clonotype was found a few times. CDR3 bases: TGTGCCACCGGAGCGGGAGGCGTCACAGATACGCAGTATTTT. This translates into CATGAGGVTDTQYF. The gene calls are TRBV10-3 and TRBJ2-3, with TRBD2 identical over 9 bases. J gave up 2 bases and V 10 bases, and 7 bases lay outside the gene matches. This CDR3 spans 14 amino acids. Germline values: CDR1 ENHRY, CDR2 SYGVKD.

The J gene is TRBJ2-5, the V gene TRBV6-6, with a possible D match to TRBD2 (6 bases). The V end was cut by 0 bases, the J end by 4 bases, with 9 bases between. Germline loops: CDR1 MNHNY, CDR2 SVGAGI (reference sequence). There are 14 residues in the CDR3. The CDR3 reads CASSYSIAVETQYF. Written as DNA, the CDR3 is TGTGCCAGCAGTTACTCGATAGCGGTAGAGACCCAGTACTTC.

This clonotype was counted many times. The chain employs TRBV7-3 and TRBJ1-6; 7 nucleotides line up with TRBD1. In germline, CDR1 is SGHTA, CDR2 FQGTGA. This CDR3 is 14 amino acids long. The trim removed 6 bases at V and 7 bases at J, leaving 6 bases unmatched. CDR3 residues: CASSQTGWNSPLHF. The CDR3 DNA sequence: TGTGCCAGCAGTCAGACAGGGTGGAATTCACCCCTCCACTTT.

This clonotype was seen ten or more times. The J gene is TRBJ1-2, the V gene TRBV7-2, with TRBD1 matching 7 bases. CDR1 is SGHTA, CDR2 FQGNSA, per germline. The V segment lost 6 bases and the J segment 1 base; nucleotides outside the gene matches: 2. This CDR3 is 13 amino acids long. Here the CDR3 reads CASRRQGNYGYTF. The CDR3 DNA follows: TGTGCCAGCAGGCGACAGGGTAACTATGGCTACACCTTC.

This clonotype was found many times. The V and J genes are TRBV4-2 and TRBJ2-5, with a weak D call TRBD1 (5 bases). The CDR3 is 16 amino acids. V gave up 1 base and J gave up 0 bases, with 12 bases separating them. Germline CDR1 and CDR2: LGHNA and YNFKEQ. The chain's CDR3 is CASSQAVTAYQETQYF. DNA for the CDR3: TGTGCCAGCAGCCAAGCAGTGACAGCGTACCAAGAGACCCAGTACTTC.

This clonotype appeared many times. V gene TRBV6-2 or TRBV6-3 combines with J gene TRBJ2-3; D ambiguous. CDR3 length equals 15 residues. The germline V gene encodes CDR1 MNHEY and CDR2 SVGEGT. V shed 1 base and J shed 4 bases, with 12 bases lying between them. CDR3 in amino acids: CASSYFGTQSDTQYF. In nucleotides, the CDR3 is TGTGCCAGCAGTTACTTCGGCACTCAATCAGATACGCAGTATTTT.

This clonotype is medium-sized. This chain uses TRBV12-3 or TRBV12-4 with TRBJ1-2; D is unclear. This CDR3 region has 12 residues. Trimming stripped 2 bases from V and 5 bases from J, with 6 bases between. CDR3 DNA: TGTGCCAGCAGTTTAAACATTTATGGCTACACCTTC. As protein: CASSLNIYGYTF.

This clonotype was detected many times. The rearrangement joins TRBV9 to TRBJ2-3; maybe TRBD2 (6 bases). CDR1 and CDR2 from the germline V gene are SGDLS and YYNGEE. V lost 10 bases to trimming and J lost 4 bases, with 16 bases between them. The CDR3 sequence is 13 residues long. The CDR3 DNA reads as TGTGCCGGATCTGGAGGGCCAGCAGATACGCAGTATTTT. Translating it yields CAGSGGPADTQYF. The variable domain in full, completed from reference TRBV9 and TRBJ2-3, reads DSGVTQTPKHLITATGQRVTLRCSPRSGDLSVYWYQQSLDQGLQFLIQYYNGEERAKGNILERFSAQQFPDLHSELNLSSLELGDSALYFCAGSGGPADTQYFGPGTRLTVL.

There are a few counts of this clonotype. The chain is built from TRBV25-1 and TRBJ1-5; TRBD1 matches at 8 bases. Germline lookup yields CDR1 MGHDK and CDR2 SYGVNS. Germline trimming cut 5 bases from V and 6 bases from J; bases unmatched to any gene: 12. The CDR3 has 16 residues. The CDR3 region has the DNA TGTGCCAGCAGTCCGACAGGGGATAGAGGGAGTCAGCCCCAGCATTTT. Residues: CASSPTGDRGSQPQHF. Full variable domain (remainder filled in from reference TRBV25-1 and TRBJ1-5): EADIYQTPRYLVIGTGKKITLECSQTMGHDKMYWYQQDPGMELHLIHYSYGVNSTEKGDLSSESTVSRIRTEHFPLTLESARPSHTSQYLCASSPTGDRGSQPQHFGDGTRLSIL.

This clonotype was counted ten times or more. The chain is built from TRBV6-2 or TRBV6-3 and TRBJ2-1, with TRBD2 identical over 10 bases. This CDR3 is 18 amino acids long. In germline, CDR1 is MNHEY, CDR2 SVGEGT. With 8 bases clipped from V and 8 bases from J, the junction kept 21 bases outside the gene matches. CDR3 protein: CASGGSPNLAGVMDEQFF. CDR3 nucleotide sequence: TGTGCCAGCGGCGGCTCTCCCAATCTAGCGGGAGTTATGGATGAGCAGTTCTTC.

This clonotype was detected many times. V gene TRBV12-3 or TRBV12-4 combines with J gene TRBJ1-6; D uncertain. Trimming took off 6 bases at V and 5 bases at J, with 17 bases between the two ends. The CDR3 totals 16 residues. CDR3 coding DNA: TGTGCCAGCAGAGTAGGCAGCCAACTCAATAATTCACCCCTCCACTTT. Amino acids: CASRVGSQLNNSPLHF.